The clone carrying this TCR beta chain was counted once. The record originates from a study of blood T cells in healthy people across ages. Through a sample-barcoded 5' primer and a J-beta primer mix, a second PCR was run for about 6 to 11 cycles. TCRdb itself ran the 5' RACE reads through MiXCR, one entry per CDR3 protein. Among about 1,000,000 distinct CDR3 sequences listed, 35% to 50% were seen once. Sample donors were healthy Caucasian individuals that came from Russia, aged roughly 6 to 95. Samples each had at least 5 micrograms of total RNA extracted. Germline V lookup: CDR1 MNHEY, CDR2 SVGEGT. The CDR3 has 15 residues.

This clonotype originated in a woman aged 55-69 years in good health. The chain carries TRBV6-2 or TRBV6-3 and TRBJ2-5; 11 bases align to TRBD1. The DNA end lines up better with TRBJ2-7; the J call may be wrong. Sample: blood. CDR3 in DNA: TGTGCCAGCAGTTACAAAGGACAGGGGGCCGACGAGCAGTACTTC. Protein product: CASSYKGQGADEQYF.